This is a list of T cell receptor beta chains from one sample in a study of shared clonotypes between healthy human individuals. Some clones are missing from TCRdb's copy, which holds only in-frame ones; the method was immunoSEQ multiplex PCR. This sample carries more than 400,000 clones, approximately 82% of them seen once, and the ten largest clones take about 12%. The sample comprised PBMCs. Receptors were obtained from a woman between 40 and 55 years old in good health. Some clones in this sample may be carry-over from other donors' samples. CDR3s include the opening cysteine and the closing phenylalanine or tryptophan. D genes are given only for firm matches. Size values are once, few and many counts, or a class for expanded clones, and some rows have none.

abundance: -
d_gene: TRBD1
v_gene: TRBV6-6
j_gene: TRBJ1-6
len: 16
CDR3aa: CASSYRTGGYNSPLHF
CDR3nt: TGTGCCAGCAGTTACCGGACAGGGGGCTATAATTCACCCCTCCACTTT

abundance: -
d_gene: -
v_gene: TRBV19
j_gene: TRBJ2-7
len: 16
CDR3aa: CASSIRGTGNSYEQYF
CDR3nt: TGTGCCAGTAGTATACGTGGGACGGGGAATTCCTACGAGCAGTACTTC

abundance: -
d_gene: -
v_gene: TRBV10-3
j_gene: TRBJ2-3
len: 16
CDR3aa: CAISESFERTTDTQYF
CDR3nt: TGTGCCATCAGTGAGTCGTTCGAGCGGACCACAGATACGCAGTATTTT

abundance: -
d_gene: -
v_gene: TRBV27
j_gene: TRBJ1-5
len: 15
CDR3aa: CASGPRGGADRPQHF
CDR3nt: TGTGCCAGCGGCCCCCGAGGGGGGGCGGACCGGCCCCAGCATTTT

abundance: -
d_gene: -
v_gene: TRBV7-2
j_gene: TRBJ1-3
len: 16
CDR3aa: CASSLYHGRAGNTIYF
CDR3nt: TGTGCCAGCAGCTTATATCATGGAAGAGCGGGAAACACCATATATTTT

abundance: -
d_gene: -
v_gene: TRBV27
j_gene: TRBJ1-2
len: 16
CDR3aa: CASSPIMGPSGYGYTF
CDR3nt: TGTGCCAGCAGTCCAATAATGGGACCCTCGGGGTATGGCTACACCTTC

abundance: few
d_gene: -
v_gene: TRBV19
j_gene: TRBJ1-1
len: 13
CDR3aa: CASSIKGDTEAFF
CDR3nt: TGTGCCAGTAGTATAAAGGGCGACACTGAAGCTTTCTTT

abundance: -
d_gene: -
v_gene: TRBV5-1
j_gene: TRBJ2-5
len: 14
CDR3aa: CASSLSWEQETQYF
CDR3nt: TGCGCCAGCAGCTTGAGTTGGGAACAAGAGACCCAGTACTTC

abundance: -
d_gene: TRBD1
v_gene: TRBV4-2
j_gene: TRBJ1-1
len: 14
CDR3aa: CASSYTGENTEAFF
CDR3nt: TGTGCCAGCAGTTACACAGGGGAGAACACTGAAGCTTTCTTT

abundance: -
d_gene: TRBD2
v_gene: TRBV7-9
j_gene: TRBJ2-5
len: 16
CDR3aa: CASSSRGGRWRETQYF
CDR3nt: TGTGCCAGCAGCTCCAGAGGCGGGAGGTGGCGAGAGACCCAGTACTTC

abundance: -
d_gene: -
v_gene: TRBV7-9
j_gene: TRBJ1-1
len: 14
CDR3aa: CASPGEVPNTEAFF
CDR3nt: TGTGCCAGCCCCGGGGAAGTCCCAAACACTGAAGCTTTCTTT

abundance: -
d_gene: -
v_gene: TRBV7-9
j_gene: TRBJ2-2
len: 15
CDR3aa: CASSLIRLNTGELFF
CDR3nt: TGTGCCAGCAGCTTAATAAGATTGAACACCGGGGAGCTGTTTTTT

abundance: -
d_gene: -
v_gene: TRBV5-6
j_gene: TRBJ2-7
len: 14
CDR3aa: CASSFQGFSYEQYF
CDR3nt: TGTGCCAGCAGCTTTCAGGGGTTCTCCTACGAGCAGTACTTC

abundance: -
d_gene: -
v_gene: TRBV30
j_gene: TRBJ2-5
len: 12
CDR3aa: CAWSAGWETQYF
CDR3nt: TGTGCCTGGAGTGCTGGCTGGGAGACCCAGTACTTC

abundance: few
d_gene: -
v_gene: TRBV7-3
j_gene: TRBJ2-2
len: 13
CDR3aa: CASSPMGAGELFF
CDR3nt: TGTGCCAGCAGCCCGATGGGTGCCGGGGAGCTGTTTTTT

abundance: once
d_gene: TRBD1
v_gene: TRBV18
j_gene: TRBJ2-5
len: 15
CDR3aa: CASSPGTDQGETQYF
CDR3nt: TGTGCCAGCTCACCCGGGACAGACCAGGGGGAGACCCAGTACTTC

abundance: -
d_gene: -
v_gene: TRBV9
j_gene: TRBJ2-6
len: 14
CDR3aa: CASSGVTGANVLTF
CDR3nt: TGTGCCAGCAGCGGAGTTACCGGGGCCAACGTCCTGACTTTC

abundance: -
d_gene: -
v_gene: TRBV7-8
j_gene: TRBJ1-2
len: 13
CDR3aa: CACSPMDIRGYTF
CDR3nt: TGTGCCTGCAGCCCCATGGACATTCGGGGCTACACCTTC

abundance: -
d_gene: -
v_gene: TRBV6-1
j_gene: TRBJ2-4
len: 14
CDR3aa: CASSENRVGNIQYF
CDR3nt: TGTGCCAGCAGTGAAAACAGGGTGGGGAACATTCAGTACTTC

abundance: -
d_gene: -
v_gene: TRBV4-1
j_gene: TRBJ1-2
len: 14
CDR3aa: CASSQPRGGKGYTF
CDR3nt: TGCGCCAGCAGCCAACCAAGGGGGGGGAAAGGCTACACCTTC

abundance: few
d_gene: -
v_gene: TRBV10-3
j_gene: TRBJ1-4
len: 13
CDR3aa: CAISSGLVEKLFF
CDR3nt: TGTGCCATCAGCAGTGGGCTGGTTGAAAAACTGTTTTTT

abundance: few
d_gene: -
v_gene: TRBV9
j_gene: TRBJ2-5
len: 15
CDR3aa: CASSVLGQNLETQYF
CDR3nt: TGTGCCAGCAGCGTACTGGGGCAGAATTTGGAGACCCAGTACTTC

abundance: -
d_gene: TRBD2
v_gene: TRBV18
j_gene: TRBJ2-1
len: 18
CDR3aa: CASSPVASGRAWYNEQFF
CDR3nt: TGTGCCAGCTCACCAGTAGCTAGCGGGAGGGCGTGGTACAATGAGCAGTTCTTC

abundance: -
d_gene: -
v_gene: TRBV29-1
j_gene: TRBJ2-5
len: 11
CDR3aa: CSVEVGGQQYF
CDR3nt: TGCAGCGTTGAAGTTGGGGGGCAGCAGTACTTC

abundance: -
d_gene: -
v_gene: TRBV5-8
j_gene: TRBJ2-7
len: 15
CDR3aa: CASSLGQIFSYEQYF
CDR3nt: TGTGCCAGCAGCTTGGGCCAGATATTCTCCTACGAGCAGTACTTC

abundance: -
d_gene: -
v_gene: TRBV7-9
j_gene: TRBJ1-5
len: 12
CDR3aa: CASSLGDQPQHF
CDR3nt: TGTGCCAGCAGCTTAGGCGATCAGCCCCAGCATTTT

abundance: -
d_gene: TRBD2
v_gene: TRBV30
j_gene: TRBJ2-1
len: 14
CDR3aa: CAWNRGGLYNEQFF
CDR3nt: TGTGCCTGGAATCGCGGGGGACTTTACAATGAGCAGTTCTTC

abundance: -
d_gene: TRBD1
v_gene: TRBV15
j_gene: TRBJ1-1
len: 16
CDR3aa: CATSRGRQGLNTEAFF
CDR3nt: TGTGCCACCAGCAGAGGCCGACAGGGCCTGAACACTGAAGCTTTCTTT

abundance: -
d_gene: -
v_gene: TRBV30
j_gene: TRBJ1-2
len: 12
CDR3aa: CAWTVRYRGYTF
CDR3nt: TGTGCCTGGACCGTGAGGTATCGGGGCTACACCTTC

abundance: -
d_gene: -
v_gene: TRBV28
j_gene: TRBJ1-2
len: 13
CDR3aa: CASSLSRYYGYTF
CDR3nt: TGTGCCAGCAGTTTATCTAGATACTATGGCTACACCTTC

abundance: -
d_gene: -
v_gene: TRBV4-1
j_gene: TRBJ2-2
len: 14
CDR3aa: CASSQGPDTGELFF
CDR3nt: TGCGCCAGCAGCCAGGGCCCCGACACCGGGGAGCTGTTTTTT

abundance: -
d_gene: TRBD1
v_gene: TRBV27
j_gene: TRBJ2-3
len: 13
CDR3aa: CASTDRGKDTQYF
CDR3nt: TGTGCCAGCACGGACAGGGGGAAAGATACGCAGTATTTT

abundance: few
d_gene: TRBD2
v_gene: TRBV7-9
j_gene: TRBJ2-3
len: 14
CDR3aa: CASSLDGREDTQYF
CDR3nt: TGTGCCAGCAGCTTAGACGGGAGGGAGGATACGCAGTATTTT

abundance: -
d_gene: TRBD1
v_gene: TRBV7-8
j_gene: TRBJ2-7
len: 15
CDR3aa: CASSLGRTGGHEQYF
CDR3nt: TGTGCCAGCAGCTTAGGCCGGACAGGGGGCCACGAGCAGTACTTC

abundance: -
d_gene: TRBD2
v_gene: TRBV7-9
j_gene: TRBJ2-2
len: 15
CDR3aa: CASSQDGREIGELFF
CDR3nt: TGTGCCAGCAGCCAAGACGGGCGGGAGATCGGGGAGCTGTTTTTT

abundance: -
d_gene: TRBD1
v_gene: TRBV19
j_gene: TRBJ2-7
len: 15
CDR3aa: CASSHTTGQNYEQYF
CDR3nt: TGTGCCAGTAGCCACACGACGGGACAGAACTACGAGCAGTACTTC

abundance: -
d_gene: -
v_gene: TRBV6-5
j_gene: TRBJ2-5
len: 15
CDR3aa: CASSSNRNLQETQYF
CDR3nt: TGTGCCAGCAGTTCCAACAGGAACCTCCAAGAGACCCAGTACTTC